These 19 T cell receptor beta chains share one sample of origin, sequenced in a study of a mutant IDH1 vaccine in newly diagnosed glioma. These TCRs are of unknown antigen specificity. Stated time point: week 47, end of study. Alongside topical imiquimod, each dose of vaccine comprised 300 ug of mutant IDH1 20-mer peptide. Measured with immunoSEQ multiplex PCR; TCRdb has only the in-frame clones, and not every one. Altogether 25,000 to 35,000 clones are present, 80% to 85% being singletons, with the ten largest covering under 30%. Sequenced here: PBMCs, sampled from a glioma patient whose treatment included an IDH1 peptide vaccine. All receptors come from a young man with glioma.

The chain couples TRBV12-2 to TRBJ2-7; the DNA was not compared with TRBD2, the D call given in the table. TRBV12-2 is a known pseudogene. CDR3 length equals 14 residues. The CDR3 region is CAIGLGGEGYEQYF. The CDR3 DNA reads as TGTGCAATCGGCTTGGGGGGAGAAGGTTACGAGCAGTACTTC.

This chain connects TRBV4-3 to TRBJ2-3; 14 bases are shared with TRBD2. The length of the CDR3 is 15 residues. CDR1 is LGHNA, CDR2 YSLEER, per germline. With V trimmed by 6 bases and J by 3 bases, 2 bases remained unmatched. CDR3 in amino acids: CASSRTSGGTDTQYF. The CDR3, as DNA: TGCGCCAGCAGTCGGACTAGCGGGGGGACAGATACGCAGTATTTT.

The chain has TRBV5-1 and TRBJ2-5, with TRBD2 matching 10 bases. The V gene's germline CDR1 is SGHRS and CDR2 YFSETQ. The CDR3 consists of 15 residues. J lost 2 bases, V lost 4 bases, and 5 bases had no gene match. CDR3 nucleotides: TGCGCCAGCAGCCCTACTAGCGGGGTGCAAGAGACCCAGTACTTC. This encodes CASSPTSGVQETQYF.

In this sample, this clone turned up once. This chain joins TRBV19 and TRBJ2-2; D is unresolved. Germline V lookup: CDR1 LNHDA, CDR2 SQIVND (reference sequence). The V end lost 5 bases, the J end lost 2 bases, and 9 bases lay between the germline ends. The CDR3 loop spans 14 amino acids. CDR3 DNA: TGTGCCAGTAGTGTTAGCACTAACACCGGGGAGCTGTTTTTT. Amino acid sequence: CASSVSTNTGELFF.

As DNA, the CDR3 is TGTGCCAGCAGTCCCCTTGGGAACACTGAAGCTTTCTTT. It codes for CASSPLGNTEAFF. The gene calls are TRBV6-6 and TRBJ1-1; D remains unclear. This CDR3 has 13 residues. V was clipped by 5 bases and J by 1 base, with 8 bases between them. CDR1 is MNHNY, CDR2 SVGAGI, per germline (reference sequence).

V gene TRBV14 combines with J gene TRBJ2-7, with D possibly being TRBD1 (6 bases). This CDR3 has 13 amino acids. Trimming took off 3 bases at V and 0 bases at J, with 6 bases between the two ends. Germline V gene data show CDR1 as SGHDN and CDR2 as FVKESK. This chain's CDR3 is CASSQTGSYEQYF. The CDR3 nucleotides read TGTGCCAGCAGCCAGACAGGCTCCTACGAGCAGTACTTC.

The rearrangement links TRBV5-5 to TRBJ1-5, with D possibly matching TRBD1 (5 bases). V was cut by 0 bases and J by 0 bases, with 7 bases left in between. CDR1 is SGHKS and CDR2 is YYEKEE in the germline V gene (reference sequence). The CDR3 extends over 15 amino acids. The CDR3 loop is CASSLAGFSNQPQHF. The CDR3 nucleotides read TGTGCCAGCAGCTTGGCAGGGTTTAGCAATCAGCCCCAGCATTTT.

This clone was picked up one time. The chain couples TRBV29-1 to TRBJ2-3; 15 bases line up with TRBD2. The V gene's germline CDR1 is SQVTM and CDR2 ANQGSEA. The CDR3 length is 18 residues. Germline trimming cut 6 bases from V and 1 base from J; bases unmatched to any gene: 11. CDR3 coding DNA: TGCAGCGTACCCTCGGGACTAGCGGGAGGAGTGGGCACAGATACGCAGTATTTT. Protein sequence: CSVPSGLAGGVGTDTQYF.

This clone turned up a few times. The gene calls are TRBV5-1 and TRBJ1-1; perhaps TRBD1 as D (6 bases). Germline CDR1 SGHRS, CDR2 YFSETQ. The CDR3 contains 16 residues. Between the trimmed V and J ends, which lost 0 bases and 1 base, there was a span of 13 bases. For the CDR3, the DNA is TGCGCCAGCAGCTTGGTGGGGGCCGGAGGGAACACTGAAGCTTTCTTT. This codes for CASSLVGAGGNTEAFF.

The V and J genes are TRBV5-4 and TRBJ2-1, with unresolved D. V lost 3 bases to trimming and J lost 10 bases, with 14 bases between them. Germline V gene lookup returns CDR1 SGHNT and CDR2 YYREEE (reference sequence). CDR3 length: 13 residues. The CDR3 loop is CASSSDLLGEQFF. In DNA form, the CDR3 reads TGTGCCAGCAGCTCCGACTTGCTAGGGGAGCAGTTCTTC.

This clone has just one count. The V gene is TRBV18, the J gene TRBJ1-2; no clear D. The germline CDR1 and CDR2 sequences are KGHSH and LQKENI. CDR3 length: 13 amino acids. Trimming took 1 base from V and 6 from J, leaving 9 bases between them. CDR3 sequence reads: CASSPQPENGYTF. The CDR3 DNA reads TGTGCCAGCTCACCACAACCCGAGAATGGCTACACCTTC.

This chain joins TRBV4-3 and TRBJ2-1, with a weak D call TRBD2 (6 bases). Between the trimmed V and J ends, which lost 1 base and 0 bases, there was a span of 19 bases. Germline values: CDR1 LGHNA, CDR2 YSLEER. This CDR3 region has 19 residues. CDR3 in amino acids: CASSQGVSGLRSSYNEQFF. Written as DNA, the CDR3 is TGCGCCAGCAGCCAAGGGGTCAGCGGGCTGCGGAGCTCCTACAATGAGCAGTTCTTC.

The chain employs TRBV18 and TRBJ1-3; D call uncertain. CDR1 KGHSH and CDR2 LQKENI come from the germline V gene. V lost 5 bases and J lost 0, with 11 bases in between. The CDR3 has 15 residues. In nucleotides, the CDR3 is TGTGCCAGCTCAAGCCAGGCCTTCTCTGGAAACACCATATATTTT. Protein product: CASSSQAFSGNTIYF.

V is TRBV5-4 and J is TRBJ2-3, with D perhaps matching TRBD1 (5 bases). Trimming stripped 4 bases from V and 3 bases from J, with 9 bases between. The CDR3 is 13 residues long. Germline CDR1 SGHNT, CDR2 YYREEE (reference sequence). Here the CDR3 DNA reads TGTGCCAGCAGCCAGACAGCTACAGATACGCAGTATTTT. This gives the protein CASSQTATDTQYF.

The chain joins TRBV11-2 to TRBJ2-3; D not resolved. In germline, CDR1 is SGHAT, CDR2 FQNNGV. The CDR3 totals 14 residues. V was cut by 5 bases and J by 2 bases, with 11 bases left in between. The CDR3 DNA is TGTGCCAGCAGCCCCGAGTCATACACAGATACGCAGTATTTT. It codes for CASSPESYTDTQYF. The whole variable domain, remainder taken from reference TRBV11-2 and TRBJ2-3, is EAGVAQSPRYKIIEKRQSVAFWCNPISGHATLYWYQQILGQGPKLLIQFQNNGVVDDSQLPKDRFSAERLKGVDSTLKIQPAKLEDSAVYLCASSPESYTDTQYFGPGTRLTVL.

V usage is TRBV27 and J usage is TRBJ2-1; 15 bases match TRBD2. Germline V gene data show CDR1 as MNHEY and CDR2 as SMNVEV (reference sequence). Germline trimming cut 11 bases from V and 9 bases from J; bases unmatched to any gene: 5. The CDR3 is made up of 13 amino acids. The CDR3 spells CACGLAGGSEQFF. The DNA for the CDR3 is TGTGCCTGTGGACTAGCGGGAGGGAGTGAGCAGTTCTTC.

This clone was observed a handful of times. V is TRBV6-1 and J is TRBJ2-7, with TRBD2 matching over 7 bases. The junction had 8 bases not matched to a gene; V was cut back by 4 bases and J by 2 bases. The CDR3 is 15 amino acids. CDR1 and CDR2 from the germline V gene are MNHNS and SASEGT. In nucleotides, the CDR3 is TGTGCCAGCAGTGCCCGACTAGCCGGACCCTACGAGCAGTACTTC. Translating it yields CASSARLAGPYEQYF.

The chain recombines TRBV6-5 with TRBJ2-5, with D perhaps matching TRBD1 (5 bases). V lost 0 bases, J lost 5 bases, and 7 bases lay in between. CDR1 and CDR2 (germline): MNHEY, SVGAGI. The CDR3 is made up of 13 amino acids. In DNA form, the CDR3 reads TGTGCCAGCAGTTACTCTCCAGGGGAGACCCAGTACTTC. This codes for CASSYSPGETQYF.

J is TRBJ2-7 and V is TRBV9; 9 bases are shared with TRBD2. The length of the CDR3 is 14 residues. The germline gives CDR1 SGDLS, CDR2 YYNGEE. With V trimmed by 4 bases and J by 4 bases, 6 bases remained unmatched. The CDR3 is CASSSPTSGYEQYF. In DNA form, the CDR3 reads TGTGCCAGCAGCTCCCCGACTAGCGGATACGAGCAGTACTTC.